This T cell receptor (beta chain) was identified during a study of CD8+ T cells in alopecia areata. Study context: It was oral tofacitinib, at 5 to 10 mg twice daily, that treated patients received. The investigators scored severity in treated patients by the percentage of affected scalp area. General observations from the study: Researchers reported that TCR sharing among patients proved less clear than in mice, possibly HLA-linked.

Extracted RNA was reverse transcribed, and the resulting cDNA served as sequencing template. Using immunoSEQ multiplex PCR, the repertoire was profiled, and TCRdb retains in-frame clones only, with some absent. The table shows roughly 99,000 clones, with 80% to 85% occurring only once. Treatment: oral pan-JAK inhibitor, 5-10 mg twice daily. PBMCs served as the source from which CD4+ and CD8+ T cells were sorted. Worth noting for this clone: Its specificity is unknown.

There are 15 residues in the CDR3. Germline CDR1 is SGHVS and CDR2 is FQNEAQ. V dropped 3 bases and J dropped 5 bases, with 11 bases sitting between them. Sequencing was performed on CD8+ T cells sorted from blood, taken at week 24, from a patient treated with tofacitinib. This chain joins TRBV7-8 and TRBJ1-6; D unresolved. The sequence derives from a human donor with alopecia areata. CDR3: CASSFVPRDNSPLHF. The CDR3 DNA sequence: TGTGCCAGCAGCTTCGTTCCCAGAGATAATTCACCCCTCCACTTT.